Following are 23 T cell receptor beta chains from one sample sequenced in a study of T cell responses to AZD1222 COVID-19 vaccine. TCRdb's table, derived via immunoSEQ multiplex PCR, lists solely in-frame clones and lacks some. The repertoire holds about 140,000 clones, approximately 95% seen once, with more than 0.85% in the top ten. Sequenced material: peripheral blood, taken on day 0 of MenACWY control vaccination. These receptors were collected from an adult in good health.

The CDR3 sequence: CATSSRDPGASAYNEQFF. CDR3 coding DNA: TGTGCCACCAGCAGCCGGGACCCGGGAGCTTCGGCCTACAATGAGCAGTTCTTC. The V and J genes are TRBV15 and TRBJ2-1; TRBD2 might be the D (6 bases). Per the germline V gene, CDR1 is LNHNV and CDR2 is YYDKDF (reference sequence). This CDR3 has 18 amino acids. V was pared by 3 bases and J by 2 bases, with 20 bases between. Full variable domain (rest looked up from reference TRBV15 and TRBJ2-1): DAMVIQNPRYQVTQFGKPVTLSCSQTLNHNVMYWYQQKSSQAPKLLFHYYDKDFNNEADTPDNFQSRRPNTSFCFLDIRSPGLGDTAMYLCATSSRDPGASAYNEQFFGPGTRLTVL.

This chain uses TRBV9 with TRBJ1-1; tentatively, D is TRBD1 (5 bases). CDR3 length: 15 amino acids. V was clipped by 0 bases and J by 1 base, with 10 bases between them. CDR1 and CDR2 (germline): SGDLS, YYNGEE. Here the CDR3 reads CASSVATGGNTEAFF. The CDR3 DNA sequence: TGTGCCAGCAGCGTAGCTACTGGGGGGAACACTGAAGCTTTCTTT. The entire variable domain, with the rest obtained from reference TRBV9 and TRBJ1-1, is as follows: DSGVTQTPKHLITATGQRVTLRCSPRSGDLSVYWYQQSLDQGLQFLIQYYNGEERAKGNILERFSAQQFPDLHSELNLSSLELGDSALYFCASSVATGGNTEAFFGQGTRLTVV.

The CDR3 loop reads CASSLMGDGNEKLFF. As DNA, the CDR3 is TGCGCCAGCAGCCTTATGGGGGACGGAAATGAAAAACTGTTTTTT. V usage is TRBV5-1 and J usage is TRBJ1-4; weak D call: TRBD1 (5 bases). The germline gives CDR1 SGHRS, CDR2 YFSETQ. V lost 4 bases and J 5 bases, leaving 15 bases between the germline ends. The CDR3 contains 15 residues.

The chain couples TRBV12-5 to TRBJ2-3; the D gene is possibly TRBD1 (6 bases). The CDR3 has 13 amino acids. From germline, CDR1 is LGHNT and CDR2 FRNRAP. V gave up 1 base and J gave up 4 bases, with 6 bases separating them. The CDR3: CASGLAGADTQYF. The CDR3 DNA reads TGTGCTAGTGGTTTGGCAGGGGCAGATACGCAGTATTTT. The full variable domain, in which reference TRBV12-5 and TRBJ2-3 provide the parts outside the CDR3, is DARVTQTPRHKVTEMGQEVTMRCQPILGHNTVFWYRQTMMQGLELLAYFRNRAPLDDSGMPKDRFSAEMPDATLATLKIQPSEPRDSAVYFCASGLAGADTQYFGPGTRLTVL.

The rearrangement links TRBV4-3 to TRBJ2-4, with 9 bases identical to TRBD2. CDR1 and CDR2 from the germline V gene are LGHNA and YSLEER. After removal of 0 bases from V and 8 bases from J, the junction contained 11 bases not matched to a gene. This CDR3 is built from 17 residues. The CDR3 spells CASSQDLAGGLLDIQYF. CDR3 DNA: TGCGCCAGCAGCCAAGATCTTGCGGGGGGGCTTCTCGACATTCAGTACTTC.

The chain carries TRBV11-2 and TRBJ1-1, with D unclear. Looked up from germline, CDR1 is SGHAT and CDR2 is FQNNGV. The CDR3 spans 14 residues. V was pared by 3 bases and J by 0 bases, with 8 bases between. CDR3 in amino acids: CASSFSQLNTEAFF. The CDR3 DNA sequence: TGTGCCAGCAGCTTTAGCCAGTTGAACACTGAAGCTTTCTTT.

This clone has only one observation. The chain employs TRBV4-1 and TRBJ1-2, with D possibly being TRBD1 (6 bases). This CDR3 has 16 residues. V was cut by 1 base and J by 8 bases, with 20 bases left in between. Germline CDR1 and CDR2: MGHRA and YSYEKL. CDR3 nucleotides: TGCGCCAGCAGCCAAGCATCATGGGACAACGTACGCGGCTACACCTTC. Translation gives CASSQASWDNVRGYTF.

The chain recombines TRBV3-1 (or the pseudogene TRBV3-2) with TRBJ1-5, with D possibly TRBD1 on 6 matching bases. In germline, CDR1 is LGHDT, CDR2 YNNKEL (reference sequence). V was shortened by 0 bases and J by 6 bases, with 12 bases between the two germline ends. CDR3 size: 15 residues. For the CDR3, the DNA is TGTGCCAGCAGCCAAGATCATACAGGGTCTCAGCCCCAGCATTTT. It specifies CASSQDHTGSQPQHF.

This clone was observed once. This rearrangement joins TRBV12-3 or TRBV12-4 to TRBJ1-4, with 7 bases matching TRBD1. The CDR3 covers 13 residues. Germline trimming cut 5 bases from V and 8 bases from J; bases unmatched to any gene: 5. The CDR3 is CASSTNRGEKLFF. CDR3 bases: TGTGCCAGCAGTACAAACAGGGGAGAAAAACTGTTTTTT.

This chain connects TRBV27 to TRBJ1-2, with 7 positions matching TRBD1. The V segment lost 5 bases and the J segment 7 bases; nucleotides outside the gene matches: 19. Looked up from germline, CDR1 is MNHEY and CDR2 is SMNVEV (reference sequence). The CDR3 runs 17 residues. The CDR3 DNA reads TGTGCCAGCAGTGCCCGAACCTGGGACAGCCTTGGGGGTGGCTACACCTTC. It encodes CASSARTWDSLGGGYTF.

The chain recombines TRBV7-6 with TRBJ1-1; D is ambiguous. Looked up from germline, CDR1 is SGHVS and CDR2 is FNYEAQ. The CDR3 has 14 residues. Deletions cut 2 bases from V and 3 bases from J, with 10 bases between. The CDR3 sequence: CASSLPGWDTEAFF. The CDR3 region has the DNA TGTGCCAGCAGCTTACCGGGTTGGGACACTGAAGCTTTCTTT. The whole variable domain, remainder taken from reference TRBV7-6 and TRBJ1-1, is GAGVSQSPRYKVTKRGQDVALRCDPISGHVSLYWYRQALGQGPEFLTYFNYEAQQDKSGLPNDRFSAERPEGSISTLTIQRTEQRDSAMYRCASSLPGWDTEAFFGQGTRLTVV.

This rearrangement joins TRBV18 to TRBJ1-2; TRBD1 might be the D (5 bases). Germline lookup yields CDR1 KGHSH and CDR2 LQKENI. The ends were cut back, 1 base at V and 2 bases at J, with 8 bases in the middle. There are 14 residues in the CDR3. The DNA for the CDR3 is TGTGCCAGCTCACCACTCGACAGAAACTATGGCTACACCTTC. Translation gives CASSPLDRNYGYTF.

The genes are TRBV30 and TRBJ1-2; D ambiguous. The CDR3 has 13 residues. Trimming removed 3 bases at V and 2 bases at J, with 10 bases between. Germline assignment: CDR1 GTSNPN and CDR2 SVGIG (reference sequence). CDR3 nucleotide sequence: TGTGCCTGGAGAGGGAATCTCAACTATGGCTACACCTTC. Its translation is CAWRGNLNYGYTF.

The J gene is TRBJ1-1, the V gene TRBV9, with 7 nucleotides matching TRBD1. Germline CDR1 and CDR2: SGDLS and YYNGEE. CDR3 size: 14 residues. The ends lost 0 bases at V and 12 bases at J; junction bases unmatched: 11. The CDR3 loop is CASSVGGGGVPTFF. The CDR3 coding sequence is TGTGCCAGCAGCGTAGGCGGAGGGGGCGTCCCGACTTTCTTT.

V is TRBV6-5 and J is TRBJ1-3; 7 nucleotides match TRBD1. The CDR3 runs 16 residues. The J segment lost 0 bases and the V segment lost 2 bases, leaving 4 bases of the junction unmatched. Looked up from germline, CDR1 is MNHEY and CDR2 is SVGAGI. The CDR3: CASSYGTAFSGNTIYF. The CDR3 nucleotides read TGTGCCAGCAGTTACGGGACAGCCTTCTCTGGAAACACCATATATTTT.

The CDR3 region has the DNA TGCGCCAGCAGCTCGGGCCCTCCAACCTGGCCATACGAGCAGTACTTC. Amino acids: CASSSGPPTWPYEQYF. V usage is TRBV5-1 and J usage is TRBJ2-7; no firm D call. CDR1 SGHRS and CDR2 YFSETQ come from the germline V gene. Trimming cost V 3 bases and J 4 bases, with 20 bases left between them. This CDR3 is 16 amino acids long. Complete variable domain (other parts from reference TRBV5-1 and TRBJ2-7): KAGVTQTPRYLIKTRGQQVTLSCSPISGHRSVSWYQQTPGQGLQFLFEYFSETQRNKGNFPGRFSGRQFSNSRSEMNVSTLELGDSALYLCASSSGPPTWPYEQYFGPGTRLTVT.

The chain links TRBV27 to TRBJ1-2; D is uncertain. The germline CDR1 and CDR2 sequences are MNHEY and SMNVEV (reference sequence). V dropped 8 bases and J dropped 4 bases, with 11 bases sitting between them. The CDR3 has 12 residues. The CDR3 coding sequence is TGTGCCAGCTTTGAACAGCTCTATGGCTACACCTTC. Amino acid sequence: CASFEQLYGYTF.

The chain links TRBV6-5 to TRBJ2-1, with D unclear. The CDR3 consists of 13 residues. Trimming took 6 bases from V and 9 from J, leaving 15 bases between them. Per germline, CDR1 MNHEY and CDR2 SVGAGI. DNA for the CDR3: TGTGCCAGCAGGCCGGGCCGTTCGGGTGAGCAGTTCTTC. The encoded protein is CASRPGRSGEQFF.

This clone was observed a few times. V gene TRBV14 combines with J gene TRBJ1-6; 9 bases match TRBD1. The CDR3 contains 15 residues. Unmatched junction bases numbered 6, after V lost 4 bases and J lost 8 bases. Germline V gene data show CDR1 as SGHDN and CDR2 as FVKESK. For the CDR3, the DNA is TGTGCCAGCAGCCTCCAAGGACAGGGGTATTCACCCCTCCACTTT. Amino acids: CASSLQGQGYSPLHF.

The J gene is TRBJ1-2, the V gene TRBV28; TRBD1 matches 10 bases. CDR1 MDHEN and CDR2 SYDVKM come from the germline V gene. The CDR3 covers 14 residues. V was clipped by 3 bases and J by 4 bases; unmatched bases: 2. CDR3 coding DNA: TGTGCCAGCAGTTTGGGACAGGGGTCCTATGGCTACACCTTC. Translated, it gives CASSLGQGSYGYTF.

The V gene is TRBV5-1, the J gene TRBJ1-1; 8 positions agree with TRBD1. The length of the CDR3 is 15 residues. The germline CDR1 and CDR2 sequences are SGHRS and YFSETQ. The V segment lost 6 bases and the J segment 1 base; nucleotides outside the gene matches: 8. This CDR3 is CASNPLTGANTEAFF. The CDR3 DNA reads as TGCGCCAGCAATCCCCTGACAGGGGCGAACACTGAAGCTTTCTTT.

The chain uses TRBV9 and TRBJ2-7; unclear D gene. Trimming cost V 3 bases and J 5 bases, with 12 bases left between them. The CDR3 has 13 amino acids. Germline loops: CDR1 SGDLS, CDR2 YYNGEE. The DNA of the CDR3 is TGTGCCAGCAGCGGGCCGGGTTCGGACGAGCAGTACTTC. Translation gives CASSGPGSDEQYF.

This chain links TRBV23-1 with TRBJ1-2; no definite D call. TRBV23-1 has ORF status, its function being uncertain. The CDR3 covers 16 residues. Trimming removed 2 bases at V and 3 bases at J, with 16 bases between. The CDR3 here is CASSQVKLTTHYGYTF. CDR3 nucleotide sequence: TGCGCCAGCAGTCAAGTCAAATTAACAACCCACTATGGCTACACCTTC.